The rows below give T cell receptor beta chains drawn from one sample of a study of T cell responses to AZD1222 COVID-19 vaccine. The table came from immunoSEQ multiplex PCR; TCRdb's copy has only in-frame clones and leaves some out. Among about 130,000 clones listed, approximately 88% were seen once. The sequenced sample was peripheral blood, obtained on day 0 of AZD1222 vaccination. The source is an adult in good health. Both conserved end residues are trimmed from each CDR3.

V gene: TRBV4-3
J gene: TRBJ2-3
CDR3 protein: ASSQWQRGGDTDTQY

V gene: TRBV7-9
J gene: TRBJ2-1
CDR3 protein: ASSRLGDEQF

V gene: TRBV5-1
J gene: TRBJ1-2
CDR3 protein: ASSSSTGAPNYGYT

V gene: TRBV11-2
J gene: TRBJ1-1
CDR3 protein: ASGRRGRTEAF

V gene: TRBV11-2
J gene: TRBJ1-3
CDR3 protein: ASSPIRGNSGNTIY

V gene: TRBV20-1
J gene: TRBJ2-1
CDR3 protein: SARAYNEQF

V gene: TRBV28
J gene: TRBJ1-2
CDR3 protein: ASSLSRDTHLKIT

V gene: TRBV27
J gene: TRBJ2-1
CDR3 protein: ASSFGGDPREQF

V gene: TRBV29-1
J gene: TRBJ2-7
CDR3 protein: SVETAGGGEQY

V gene: TRBV2
J gene: TRBJ2-7
CDR3 protein: ASSEASEASSYEQY

V gene: TRBV14
J gene: TRBJ2-7
CDR3 protein: ASSRPRDRFVEQY

V gene: TRBV24-1
J gene: TRBJ1-3
CDR3 protein: AADRGRGNTIY

V gene: TRBV10-3
J gene: TRBJ1-1
CDR3 protein: AISGSTEAF

V gene: TRBV15
J gene: TRBJ2-7
CDR3 protein: ATSRELGTSSYEQY

V gene: TRBV5-6
J gene: TRBJ1-1
CDR3 protein: ASSLRGGTEAF

V gene: TRBV27
J gene: TRBJ2-2
CDR3 protein: AGGTLNTGELF

V gene: TRBV10-1
J gene: TRBJ1-5
CDR3 protein: ASSEEQGAQPQH

V gene: TRBV5-1
J gene: TRBJ2-7
CDR3 protein: ASSLWGDYEQY

V gene: TRBV2
J gene: TRBJ2-2
CDR3 protein: ASSAQGGTGELF

V gene: TRBV29-1
J gene: TRBJ2-1
CDR3 protein: SAAWRVHNNEQF

V gene: TRBV7-8
J gene: TRBJ2-3
CDR3 protein: ASSLDGLGTDTQY

V gene: TRBV18
J gene: TRBJ1-6
CDR3 protein: ASSGDRGDSPLH

V gene: TRBV5-1
J gene: TRBJ1-4
CDR3 protein: ASSLDGRSEKLF

V gene: TRBV18
J gene: TRBJ2-7
CDR3 protein: ASSSSRGYEQY

V gene: TRBV28
J gene: TRBJ1-1
CDR3 protein: ASSRDGHSSPEAF

V gene: TRBV2
J gene: TRBJ2-2
CDR3 protein: ASSRDRTTGELF

V gene: TRBV10-3
J gene: TRBJ1-4
CDR3 protein: AISESGNEKLF

V gene: TRBV6-5
J gene: TRBJ2-5
CDR3 protein: ASSSAGVETQY

V gene: TRBV5-6
J gene: TRBJ2-7
CDR3 protein: ASSRVAGGDEQY

V gene: TRBV6-2/TRBV6-3
J gene: TRBJ2-4
CDR3 protein: ASSSRYLLLAKNIQY